The T cell receptor beta chain described here comes from a study of neoadjuvant nivolumab and ipilimumab in lung cancer. Germline CDR1 and CDR2: SGHNT and YYREEE (reference sequence). The CDR3 consists of 15 residues. Libraries were prepared by immunoSEQ multiplex PCR; TCRdb keeps only in-frame clonotypes and omits some of them. The data contain 26,000 or so clones, 80% of them seen just once; the ten biggest clones take up less than 7%. The input for sequencing was peripheral blood, taken before neoadjuvant nivolumab, alone or with ipilimumab. The TCR comes from an adult with non-small cell lung cancer. The V and J genes are TRBV5-4 and TRBJ2-5, with D possibly matching TRBD2 (7 bases). The J call may be faulty, since TRBJ2-7 better matches the DNA end. CDR3 amino acids: CASSLSKGGNYEQYF. Here the CDR3 DNA reads TGTGCCAGCAGCTTGAGCAAGGGGGGGAACTACGAGCAGTACTTC.